The entry below describes one T cell receptor (beta chain). Antigen specificity is unknown. The sample belongs to a study of shared clonotypes between healthy human individuals. Study outcomes and limitations: Only blood samples were collected, and tissue repertoires likely differ.

This CDR3 spans 18 amino acids. Germline CDR1 SEHNR, CDR2 FQNEAQ (reference sequence). The junction had 9 bases not matched to a gene; V was cut back by 3 bases and J by 0 bases. The donors were adults (healthy and HIV-negative) with no recent acute infections or vaccinations. Nashville, Tennessee was home to all donors, each a Caucasian adult. The repertoire was sequenced with immunoSEQ multiplex PCR; TCRdb's copy has only in-frame clones and lacks some. Among about 490,000 clones listed, 65% to 80% were seen once. This TCR came from a woman aged 40 to 50 in good health. Some clones in this sample may be carry-over from other donors' samples. The sequencing sample was made of PBMCs. The chain employs TRBV7-9 and TRBJ2-1, with TRBD2 identical over 9 bases. The CDR3 region is CASSFSIAGVTSYNEQFF. In nucleotides, the CDR3 is TGTGCCAGCAGCTTCTCGATAGCGGGAGTCACCTCCTACAATGAGCAGTTCTTC.